The 9 T cell receptor beta chains below were found in one sample sequenced in a study of CD8 T cells in Susac syndrome (dated by TCRdb to about 2019). Receptor libraries were prepared by the immunoSEQ multiplex PCR assay. RNA was extracted using the RNeasy kit, and roughly 0.45 to 1 ug of the RNA was reverse transcribed with random hexamers. TCRdb cleaned the public reads at Q25 with fastp, built clones with MiXCR and kept in-frame beta chains. Each CDR3 protein appears once, grouped with its most common genes and DNA. This sample gives approximately 76,000 distinct CDR3 sequences in total; just under 95% of them show up just once. Roughly 0.39% of the sample is in the top ten clones. The sequenced sample was CD8+ T cells from PBMCs. Every receptor here comes from a human donor with multiple sclerosis.

The rearrangement uses TRBV5-1 and TRBJ2-7; either TRBD1 or TRBD2 may fit D (5 bases each). The germline gives CDR1 SGHRS, CDR2 YFSETQ. Trimming stripped 4 bases from V and 3 bases from J, with 17 bases between. The CDR3 loop spans 15 amino acids. The CDR3 coding sequence is TGCGCCAGCAGCCCCTCTGGGGCCGCGGGCTACGAGCAGTACTTC. Its translation: CASSPSGAAGYEQYF.

The chain links TRBV27 to TRBJ1-1; D is ambiguous. Trimming shortened V by 3 bases and J by 0 bases, and 8 bases separated the two germline ends. The germline gives CDR1 MNHEY, CDR2 SMNVEV (reference sequence). The CDR3 contains 14 residues. CDR3 bases: TGTGCCAGCAGTTTGCAACGGATGAACACTGAAGCTTTCTTT. Translated: CASSLQRMNTEAFF.

The chain recombines TRBV7-2 with TRBJ2-5; the match to TRBD2 covers 15 bases. V shed 4 bases and J 7 bases; nucleotides not matched to a gene: 7. The CDR3 runs 16 residues. Germline V gene data show CDR1 as SGHTA and CDR2 as FQGNSA. The CDR3 spells CASSSSWTSGRGTQYF. The CDR3 bases are TGTGCCAGCAGCTCCTCTTGGACTAGCGGGAGGGGGACCCAGTACTTC.

This chain connects TRBV5-1 to TRBJ2-5, with TRBD1 matching 10 bases. Germline assignment: CDR1 SGHRS and CDR2 YFSETQ. Unmatched junction bases numbered 11, after V lost 0 bases and J lost 0 bases. The CDR3 loop spans 19 amino acids. The CDR3 DNA sequence: TGCGCCAGCAGCTTGGGCTTATTAACCGGGACAGGGGACCAAGAGACCCAGTACTTC. This codes for CASSLGLLTGTGDQETQYF.

J is TRBJ2-3 and V is TRBV19, with 15 bases matching TRBD2. The CDR3 sequence is 18 residues long. V was pared by 5 bases and J by 2 bases, with 8 bases of the junction left unmatched. The germline V gene encodes CDR1 LNHDA and CDR2 SQIVND (reference sequence). CDR3: CASSPWTSGGAYTDTQYF. In DNA form, the CDR3 reads TGTGCCAGTAGTCCATGGACTAGCGGGGGGGCCTACACAGATACGCAGTATTTT.

V usage is TRBV29-1 and J usage is TRBJ1-1; D uncertain. V lost 4 bases and J lost 1, with 10 bases in between. The CDR3 has 13 amino acids. Per germline, CDR1 SQVTM and CDR2 ANQGSEA. CDR3 in amino acids: CSVVSGRNTEAFF. CDR3 sequence (DNA): TGCAGCGTTGTGAGTGGGCGGAACACTGAAGCTTTCTTT.

The chain carries TRBV5-4 and TRBJ2-7, with D possibly TRBD2 on 6 matching bases. Germline assignment: CDR1 SGHNT and CDR2 YYREEE (reference sequence). Between the trimmed V and J ends, which lost 4 bases and 0 bases, there was a span of 17 bases. The CDR3 totals 16 residues. DNA for the CDR3: TGTGCCAGCAGCACACGCGGGACGGTCCGCTCCTACGAGCAGTACTTC. This gives the protein CASSTRGTVRSYEQYF.

The rearrangement uses TRBV11-2 and TRBJ2-7; unclear D gene. CDR3 length equals 14 residues. V lost 2 bases, J lost 2 bases, and 10 bases lay in between. Per the germline V gene, CDR1 is SGHAT and CDR2 is FQNNGV. CDR3 DNA: TGTGCCAGCAGCTTAAGTGTCCCCCCCTACGAGCAGTACTTC. Its translation: CASSLSVPPYEQYF.

V is TRBV5-6 and J is TRBJ1-1; D uncertain. Trimming pared 5 bases from V and 8 bases from J, leaving 13 bases between. The CDR3 runs to 12 residues. Germline CDR1 SGHDT, CDR2 YYEEEE. This CDR3 is CASSTPAIEAFF. The CDR3 DNA reads TGTGCCAGCAGTACACCGGCAATAGAAGCTTTCTTT.